Listed here are 12 T cell receptor beta chains from one sample, sequenced in a study of cytomegalovirus exposure and HLA in healthy donors. The PCR used 60 Vbeta and 13 Jbeta primers. Here immunoSEQ multiplex PCR was the method, and the copy in TCRdb shows in-frame clones only, minus some. The sample lists about 140,000 clones, 70% to 75% seen once, with approximately 1.6% in the top ten. The sample consisted of PBMCs. Source of these receptors: a woman aged 25 to 39 in good health and CMV-seronegative.

The CDR3 coding sequence is TGCGCCAGCAGCGAGGCTGGTAGAGCGGGAAAACTGTTTTTT. Protein sequence: CASSEAGRAGKLFF. The chain employs TRBV5-1 and TRBJ1-4; D unresolved. There are 14 residues in the CDR3. The germline V gene encodes CDR1 SGHRS and CDR2 YFSETQ. Trimming removed 4 bases at V and 10 bases at J, with 17 bases between.

This chain links TRBV19 with TRBJ1-1; 9 nucleotides line up with TRBD1. V lost 5 bases and J lost 2; bases outside the gene matches: 6. This CDR3 spans 15 amino acids. Germline V gives CDR1 LNHDA, CDR2 SQIVND (reference sequence). Here the CDR3 reads CASSPYTGGNTEAFF. Written as DNA, the CDR3 is TGTGCCAGTAGTCCGTATACAGGGGGCAACACTGAAGCTTTCTTT.

J is TRBJ2-5 and V is TRBV4-2; 7 bases are a match to TRBD2. Germline loops: CDR1 LGHNA, CDR2 YNFKEQ. The V gene end was trimmed by 0 bases and the J gene end by 5 bases; junction bases not matched to a gene: 6. The CDR3 covers 15 residues. The CDR3 here is CASSQETSQTETQYF. The CDR3 bases are TGTGCCAGCAGCCAAGAGACTAGCCAGACGGAGACCCAGTACTTC.

CDR3 protein: CASSARESEAFF. As DNA, the CDR3 is TGTGCCAGCAGCGCGAGGGAGTCTGAAGCTTTCTTT. The genes are TRBV6-1 and TRBJ1-1; no definite D call. V gave up 6 bases and J gave up 6 bases, with 11 bases separating them. This CDR3 contains 12 residues. In germline, CDR1 is MNHNS, CDR2 SASEGT.

The rearrangement joins TRBV7-2 to TRBJ1-3; maybe TRBD1 (5 bases). The length of the CDR3 is 15 residues. Germline CDR1 and CDR2: SGHTA and FQGNSA. V lost 5 bases and J 0 bases, leaving 11 bases between the germline ends. CDR3 nucleotide sequence: TGTGCCAGCAGCCCACGACAGAGCTCTGGAAACACCATATATTTT. Protein product: CASSPRQSSGNTIYF.

The chain is built from TRBV9 and TRBJ2-2; 8 positions match TRBD2. Per germline, CDR1 SGDLS and CDR2 YYNGEE. With 2 bases clipped from V and 2 bases from J, the junction kept 2 bases outside the gene matches. The CDR3 extends over 15 amino acids. CDR3 sequence: CASSVRGGNTGELFF. The CDR3 DNA reads TGTGCCAGCAGCGTTCGGGGGGGAAACACCGGGGAGCTGTTTTTT.

This clone was picked up one time. The rearrangement uses TRBV6-1 and TRBJ2-7, with D possibly TRBD2 on 7 matching bases. The germline gives CDR1 MNHNS, CDR2 SASEGT. Trimming cost V 6 bases and J 6 bases, with 15 bases left between them. The CDR3 runs 13 residues. As DNA, the CDR3 is TGTGCCAGCAGGGGCGGGGGCCTCCCCGAGCAGTACTTC. This codes for CASRGGGLPEQYF.

V gene TRBV15 combines with J gene TRBJ2-5; weak D call: TRBD1 (6 bases). This CDR3 spans 15 amino acids. CDR1 is LNHNV and CDR2 is YYDKDF in the germline V gene (reference sequence). V was pared by 0 bases and J by 10 bases, with 18 bases between. The CDR3 sequence: CATSRDVTQGEDQYF. Written as DNA, the CDR3 is TGTGCCACCAGCAGAGATGTGACACAGGGTGAGGACCAGTACTTC.

In DNA, the CDR3 is TGTGCCAGCTCACCTATCGGGGTTAATGAAAAACTGTTTTTT. This sequence encodes CASSPIGVNEKLFF. The chain links TRBV18 to TRBJ1-4, with D unresolved. Trimming removed 3 bases from V and 4 bases from J, with 9 bases in between. This CDR3 comprises 14 residues. The germline V gene encodes CDR1 KGHSH and CDR2 LQKENI.

This chain joins TRBV4-1 and TRBJ1-1; no clear D gene. The germline CDR1 and CDR2 sequences are MGHRA and YSYEKL. The length of the CDR3 is 15 residues. Trimming cost V 1 base and J 1 base, with 10 bases left between them. CDR3: CASSQVFSGNTEAFF. CDR3 DNA sequence: TGCGCCAGCAGCCAAGTATTTTCGGGGAACACTGAAGCTTTCTTT.

This clone was picked up one time. The V call is TRBV11-2, the J call TRBJ2-1; D is ambiguous. The germline gives CDR1 SGHAT, CDR2 FQNNGV. With 4 bases removed from V and 13 bases from J, the gap between germline ends came to 11 bases. The CDR3 has 11 residues. In DNA, the CDR3 is TGTGCCAGCAGCTCTTCCTATCCCCAGTTCTTC. It encodes CASSSSYPQFF.

The chain carries TRBV9 and TRBJ2-5, with D perhaps matching TRBD1 (5 bases). Germline V lookup: CDR1 SGDLS, CDR2 YYNGEE. This CDR3 contains 14 residues. V lost 2 bases to trimming and J lost 1 base, with 9 bases between them. CDR3 residues: CASSVPGAQETQYF. The DNA of the CDR3 is TGTGCCAGCAGCGTTCCTGGGGCCCAAGAGACCCAGTACTTC.